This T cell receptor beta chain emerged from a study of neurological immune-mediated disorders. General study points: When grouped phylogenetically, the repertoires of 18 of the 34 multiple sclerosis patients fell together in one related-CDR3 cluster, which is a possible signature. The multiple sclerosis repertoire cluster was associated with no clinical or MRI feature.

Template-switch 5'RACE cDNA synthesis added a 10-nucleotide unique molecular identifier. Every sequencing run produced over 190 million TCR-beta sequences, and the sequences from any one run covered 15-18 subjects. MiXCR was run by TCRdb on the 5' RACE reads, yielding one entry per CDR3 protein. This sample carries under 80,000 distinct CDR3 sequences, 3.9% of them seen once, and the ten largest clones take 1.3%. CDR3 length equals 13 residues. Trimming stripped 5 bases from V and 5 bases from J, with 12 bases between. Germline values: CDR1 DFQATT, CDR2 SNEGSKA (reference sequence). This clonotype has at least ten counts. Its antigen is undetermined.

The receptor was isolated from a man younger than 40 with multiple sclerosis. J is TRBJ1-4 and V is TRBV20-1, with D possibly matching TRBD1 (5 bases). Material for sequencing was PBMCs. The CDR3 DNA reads TGCAGTGCTGAGGGACGGGCAAATGAAAAACTGTTTTTT. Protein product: CSAEGRANEKLFF.